Described below is a single T cell receptor (beta chain) sequence and its context. The CDR3 length is 17 residues. Germline V CDR1 and CDR2: SGHTA, FQGTGA. V lost 2 bases, J lost 5 bases, and 12 bases stayed unmatched. These data come from a study of cytotoxic CD8 clonotypes in ibrutinib-treated CLL. Sequencing was performed with immunoSEQ multiplex PCR; in TCRdb, only in-frame clones are kept and a portion is missing. The sample has roughly 180,000 clones, 70% to 85% seen once. The chain carries TRBV7-3 and TRBJ2-1, with 7 bases lining up with TRBD2. This sequence was found in a human donor with chronic lymphocytic leukemia. The sequences come from PBMCs, collected after 24 months of ibrutinib treatment. The CDR3 here is CASSLDPGLSLHNEQFF. Here the CDR3 DNA reads TGTGCCAGCAGCTTAGACCCGGGACTATCATTGCACAATGAGCAGTTCTTC.